This T cell receptor (beta chain) was recorded in a study of cytomegalovirus exposure and HLA in healthy donors. This CDR3 contains 18 residues. J lost 8 bases, V lost 3 bases, and 19 bases had no gene match. CDR1 and CDR2 from the germline V gene are SGDLS and YYNGEE. Amplification used 60 Vbeta primers and 13 Jbeta primers. This table comes from immunoSEQ multiplex PCR, and its TCRdb copy is limited to in-frame clones, with some not included. The table includes some 170,000 clones, roughly 74% detected once. The sequence came from a female donor in good health and CMV-seronegative. V and J are TRBV9 and TRBJ2-1, with 8 positions matching TRBD2. The sequenced sample was PBMCs. CDR3 sequence: CASSDMTQAGEVIDEQFF. The CDR3 coding sequence is TGTGCCAGCAGCGACATGACGCAAGCGGGAGAAGTGATAGATGAGCAGTTCTTC.